One sample yielded the 2 T cell receptor beta chains listed below, sequenced in a study of T cells after yellow fever vaccination. TCRdb reprocessed the 5' RACE reads via MiXCR and lists one record per CDR3 protein. The sample yields under 550,000 distinct CDR3 sequences, less than 25% seen once. The sequenced sample was PBMCs, obtained less than 25 days after the first yellow fever vaccination. The source is a man in his late teens or twenties who received the YFV17D yellow fever vaccine.

This chain connects TRBV7-2 to TRBJ1-3; D is possibly TRBD1 (6 bases). There are 16 residues in the CDR3. Germline CDR1 and CDR2: SGHTA and FQGNSA. Trimming stripped 3 bases from V and 2 bases from J, with 14 bases between. The CDR3 sequence: CASSLSGQFTGNTIYF. The CDR3 DNA follows: TGTGCCAGCAGCTTGAGCGGACAGTTCACTGGAAACACCATATATTTT.

This clonotype was seen more than once but under ten times. The rearrangement links TRBV7-9 to TRBJ1-2; a weak D match, TRBD1 (6 bases). Between the trimmed V and J ends, which lost 6 bases and 3 bases, there was a span of 14 bases. CDR3 length: 14 residues. CDR1 SEHNR and CDR2 FQNEAQ come from the germline V gene (reference sequence). Here the CDR3 DNA reads TGTGCCAGCAGTCCAACAGGGAACCACTATGGCTACACCTTC. This sequence encodes CASSPTGNHYGYTF.